A single sample is the source of the 15 T cell receptor beta chains below, sequenced in a study of early T cells in non-severe SARS-CoV-2 infection. TCRdb reprocessed the 5' RACE reads with MiXCR, giving one entry per CDR3 protein. The sample includes tens of thousands of distinct CDR3 sequences, around 16% of them seen just once. Sequenced here: whole blood, sampled at baseline. Receptor source: an adult who was a healthcare worker with PCR-confirmed SARS-CoV-2 infection or an uninfected control (not recorded which).

The chain carries TRBV12-3 or TRBV12-4 and TRBJ2-1; D is unresolved. V was trimmed by 3 bases and J by 4 bases, leaving 10 bases between them. CDR3 length: 14 residues. The CDR3 nucleotides are TGTGCCAGCAGTTTGGAGCGAACTTACAATGAGCAGTTCTTC. Translation: CASSLERTYNEQFF.

The chain uses TRBV20-1 and TRBJ1-6, with a weak D call TRBD1 (5 bases). The CDR3 has 13 residues. Germline CDR1 reads DFQATT; CDR2 reads SNEGSKA (reference sequence). V gave up 3 bases and J gave up 5 bases, with 8 bases separating them. The CDR3 coding sequence is TGCAGTGCTAGGGGGGAAAATAATTCACCCCTCCACTTT. As protein: CSARGENNSPLHF.

V gene TRBV4-1 combines with J gene TRBJ2-1; 7 positions match TRBD2. V was clipped by 0 bases and J by 5 bases; unmatched bases: 7. This CDR3 contains 16 residues. The germline gives CDR1 MGHRA, CDR2 YSYEKL. This CDR3 is CASSQEGGSVDNEQFF. The CDR3 DNA follows: TGCGCCAGCAGCCAAGAGGGCGGGAGTGTTGACAATGAGCAGTTCTTC.

This clonotype was seen at least ten times. V is TRBV30 and J is TRBJ2-7, with 9 bases fitting TRBD1. After removal of 3 bases from V and 4 bases from J, the junction contained 4 bases not matched to a gene. Germline V lookup: CDR1 GTSNPN, CDR2 SVGIG (reference sequence). The CDR3 runs to 13 residues. CDR3 DNA sequence: TGTGCCTGGAGAGGGACAGGGAGGTACGAGCAGTACTTC. Residues: CAWRGTGRYEQYF.

V usage is TRBV10-3 and J usage is TRBJ2-7, with 9 bases matching TRBD2. The junction had 4 bases not matched to a gene; V was cut back by 8 bases and J by 2 bases. This CDR3 is built from 13 residues. Germline lookup yields CDR1 ENHRY and CDR2 SYGVKD. The CDR3 region has the DNA TGTGCCATCCGCCTAGCGGGGACCTACGAGCAGTACTTC. Translated: CAIRLAGTYEQYF.

The rearrangement uses TRBV7-6 and TRBJ2-2; D is unresolved. V lost 2 bases, J lost 4 bases, and 8 bases lay in between. The CDR3 has 14 amino acids. Germline CDR1 SGHVS, CDR2 FNYEAQ. CDR3 residues: CASSLTGLTGELFF. The CDR3 coding sequence is TGTGCCAGCAGCTTAACTGGGCTCACCGGGGAGCTGTTTTTT.

This sequence joins TRBV5-1 and TRBJ2-3, with D possibly matching TRBD1 (6 bases). V was clipped by 1 base and J by 4 bases, with 10 bases between them. This CDR3 region has 14 residues. CDR1 SGHRS and CDR2 YFSETQ come from the germline V gene. Here the CDR3 DNA reads TGCGCCAGCAGCTTGTGGGGGCATTCAGATACGCAGTATTTT. Translated: CASSLWGHSDTQYF.

Details on this clonotype: One end of the junction is discordant with germline, which a read error may explain. This chain uses TRBV7-8 with TRBJ2-1; possibly TRBD1 or TRBD2 for D (6 bases each). The CDR3 spans 16 residues. Germline V gene lookup returns CDR1 SGHVS and CDR2 FQNEAQ. The CDR3 loop is CASSLVGGSSFNEQFF. The DNA for the CDR3 is TGTGCCAGCAGCTTAGTCGGGGGCAGCTCCTTCAATGAGCAGTTCTTC.

This clonotype was detected only once. The rearrangement uses TRBV6-6 and TRBJ1-5; 7 positions agree with TRBD1. The CDR3 has 14 residues. The J segment lost 5 bases and the V segment lost 4 bases, leaving 5 bases of the junction unmatched. The V gene's germline CDR1 is MNHNY and CDR2 SVGAGI (reference sequence). CDR3 DNA: TGTGCCAGCAGTTTCGCCGGGACAGATCAGCCCCAGCATTTT. This sequence encodes CASSFAGTDQPQHF.

V usage is TRBV7-6 and J usage is TRBJ2-5, with D perhaps matching TRBD2 (5 bases). V lost 6 bases and J lost 3, with 11 bases in between. The CDR3 has 13 residues. CDR1 and CDR2 from the germline V gene are SGHVS and FNYEAQ. This CDR3 is CASRLLGEETQYF. In DNA, the CDR3 is TGTGCCAGCAGGCTACTAGGAGAAGAGACCCAGTACTTC.

This chain links TRBV4-1 with TRBJ1-4; D unclear. Germline V gene sequence: CDR1 MGHRA, CDR2 YSYEKL. The CDR3 contains 13 residues. V dropped 0 bases and J dropped 6 bases, with 5 bases sitting between them. The CDR3 is CASSQEPDEKLFF. Written as DNA, the CDR3 is TGCGCCAGCAGCCAAGAGCCGGATGAAAAACTGTTTTTT.

This sequence joins TRBV7-9 and TRBJ1-2; D is unclear. Trimming left V 5 bases short and J 4 bases short, with 5 bases between. CDR3 length: 11 amino acids. Germline CDR1 SEHNR, CDR2 FQNEAQ (reference sequence). CDR3 sequence reads: CASSNSYGYTF. In DNA, the CDR3 is TGTGCCAGCAGCAACTCCTATGGCTACACCTTC.

The J gene is TRBJ1-1, the V gene TRBV28; the D is unclear. The length of the CDR3 is 13 residues. Germline V gives CDR1 MDHEN, CDR2 SYDVKM. V lost 2 bases and J lost 0, with 4 bases in between. CDR3 DNA: TGTGCCAGCAGTTTAGTCGTGAACACTGAAGCTTTCTTT. It encodes CASSLVVNTEAFF.

The chain combines TRBV7-9 with TRBJ1-1; D is undetermined. V shed 5 bases and J shed 1 base, with 17 bases lying between them. The V gene's germline CDR1 is SEHNR and CDR2 FQNEAQ (reference sequence). CDR3 size: 16 residues. CDR3 DNA: TGTGCCAGCAGCCCTCGCCCACGGGAGGCGAACACTGAAGCTTTCTTT. This codes for CASSPRPREANTEAFF.

This clonotype occurred many times. The chain combines TRBV19 with TRBJ1-1, with D possibly being TRBD1 (5 bases). The CDR3 has 12 amino acids. Germline V gives CDR1 LNHDA, CDR2 SQIVND (reference sequence). With 4 bases removed from V and 3 bases from J, the gap between germline ends came to 6 bases. The CDR3 protein is CASSRGDTEAFF. In nucleotides, the CDR3 is TGTGCCAGTAGTAGGGGGGACACTGAAGCTTTCTTT. The full variable domain, in which reference TRBV19 and TRBJ1-1 provide the parts outside the CDR3, is DGGITQSPKYLFRKEGQNVTLSCEQNLNHDAMYWYRQDPGQGLRLIYYSQIVNDFQKGDIAEGYSVSREKKESFPLTVTSAQKNPTAFYLCASSRGDTEAFFGQGTRLTVV.